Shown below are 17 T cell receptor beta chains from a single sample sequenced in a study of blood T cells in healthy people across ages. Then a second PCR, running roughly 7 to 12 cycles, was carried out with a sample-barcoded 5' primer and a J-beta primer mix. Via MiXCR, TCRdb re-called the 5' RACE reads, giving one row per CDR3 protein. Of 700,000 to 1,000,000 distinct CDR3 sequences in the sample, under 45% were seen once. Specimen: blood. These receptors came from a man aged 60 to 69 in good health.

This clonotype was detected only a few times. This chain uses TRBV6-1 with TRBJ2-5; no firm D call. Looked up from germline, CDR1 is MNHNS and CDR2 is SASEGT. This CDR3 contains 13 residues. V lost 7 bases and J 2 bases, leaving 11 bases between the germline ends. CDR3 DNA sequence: TGTGCCAGCACCCCGTGGGTACAAGAGACCCAGTACTTC. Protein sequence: CASTPWVQETQYF.

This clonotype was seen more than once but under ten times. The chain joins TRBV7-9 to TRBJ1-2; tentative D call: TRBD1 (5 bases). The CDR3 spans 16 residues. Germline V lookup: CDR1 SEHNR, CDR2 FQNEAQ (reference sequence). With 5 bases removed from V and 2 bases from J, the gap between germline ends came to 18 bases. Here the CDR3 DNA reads TGTGCCAGCAGCCCCGGACACTACTTACGGAACTATGGCTACACCTTC. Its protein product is CASSPGHYLRNYGYTF. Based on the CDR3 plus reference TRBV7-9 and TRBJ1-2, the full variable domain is DTGVSQNPRHKITKRGQNVTFRCDPISEHNRLYWYRQTLGQGPEFLTYFQNEAQLEKSRLLSDRFSAERPKGSFSTLEIQRTEQGDSAMYLCASSPGHYLRNYGYTFGSGTRLTVV.

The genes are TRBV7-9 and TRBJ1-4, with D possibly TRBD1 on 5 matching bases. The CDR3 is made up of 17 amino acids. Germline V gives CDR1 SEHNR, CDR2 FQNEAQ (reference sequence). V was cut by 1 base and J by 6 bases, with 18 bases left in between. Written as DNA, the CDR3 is TGTGCCAGCAGCTTAGAACGACAGTTAGCCGCTGATGAAAAACTGTTTTTT. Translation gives CASSLERQLAADEKLFF.

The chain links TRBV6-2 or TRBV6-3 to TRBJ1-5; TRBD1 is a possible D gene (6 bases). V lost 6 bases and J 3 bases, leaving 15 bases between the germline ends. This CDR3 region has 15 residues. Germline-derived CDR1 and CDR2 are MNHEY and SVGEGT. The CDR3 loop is CASRHRVIDNQPQHF. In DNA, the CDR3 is TGTGCCAGCAGACACAGGGTTATTGACAATCAGCCCCAGCATTTT.

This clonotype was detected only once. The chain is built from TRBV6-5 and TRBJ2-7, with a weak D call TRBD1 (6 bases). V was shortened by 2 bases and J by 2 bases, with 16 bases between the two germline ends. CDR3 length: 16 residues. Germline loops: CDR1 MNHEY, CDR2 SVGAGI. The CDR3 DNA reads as TGTGCCAGCAGTTACGACCTTAACACAGGGACCTACGAGCAGTACTTC. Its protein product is CASSYDLNTGTYEQYF.

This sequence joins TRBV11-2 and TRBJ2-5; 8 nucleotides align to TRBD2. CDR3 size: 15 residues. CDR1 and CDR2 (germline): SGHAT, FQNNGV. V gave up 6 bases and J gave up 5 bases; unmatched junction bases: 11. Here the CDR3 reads CASRLGLAGGETQYF. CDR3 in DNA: TGTGCCAGCAGACTCGGACTAGCCGGGGGGGAGACCCAGTACTTC.

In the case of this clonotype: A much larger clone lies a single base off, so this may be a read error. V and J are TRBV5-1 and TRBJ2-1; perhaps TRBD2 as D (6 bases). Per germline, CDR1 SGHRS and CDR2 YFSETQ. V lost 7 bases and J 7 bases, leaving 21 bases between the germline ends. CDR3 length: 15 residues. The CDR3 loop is CASSLVGTSRNEQFF. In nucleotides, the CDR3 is TGCGCCAGCTCCTTGGTGGGGACTTCGAGGAATGAGCAGTTCTTC.

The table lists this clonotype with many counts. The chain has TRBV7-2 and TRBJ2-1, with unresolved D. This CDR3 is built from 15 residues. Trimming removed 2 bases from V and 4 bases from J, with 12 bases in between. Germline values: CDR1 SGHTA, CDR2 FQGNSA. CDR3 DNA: TGTGCCAGCAGCTTACACAGCAATCTGTACAATGAGCAGTTCTTC. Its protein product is CASSLHSNLYNEQFF.

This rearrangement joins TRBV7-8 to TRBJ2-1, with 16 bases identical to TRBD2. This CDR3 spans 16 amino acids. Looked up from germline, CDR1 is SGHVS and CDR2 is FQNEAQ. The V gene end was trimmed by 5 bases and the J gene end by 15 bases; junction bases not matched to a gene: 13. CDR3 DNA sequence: TGTGCCAGCAGCCGCGGGACTAGCGGGGGGGGGTCTCGCAGGTTCTTC. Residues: CASSRGTSGGGSRRFF.

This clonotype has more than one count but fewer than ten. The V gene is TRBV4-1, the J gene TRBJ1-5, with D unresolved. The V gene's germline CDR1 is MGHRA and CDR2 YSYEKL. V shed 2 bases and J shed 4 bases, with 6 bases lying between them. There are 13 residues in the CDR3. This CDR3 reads CASSQTYNQPQHF. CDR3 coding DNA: TGCGCCAGCAGCCAAACCTATAATCAGCCCCAGCATTTT.

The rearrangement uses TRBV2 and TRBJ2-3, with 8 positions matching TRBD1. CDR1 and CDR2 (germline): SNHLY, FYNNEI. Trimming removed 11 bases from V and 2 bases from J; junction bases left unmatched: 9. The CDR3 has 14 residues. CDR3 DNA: TGTGCCGGCAAGACAGGGGCCCTCACAGATACGCAGTATTTT. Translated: CAGKTGALTDTQYF. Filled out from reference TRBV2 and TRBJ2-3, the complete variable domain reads EPEVTQTPSHQVTQMGQEVILRCVPISNHLYFYWYRQILGQKVEFLVSFYNNEISEKSEIFDDQFSVERPDGSNFTLKIRSTKLEDSAMYFCAGKTGALTDTQYFGPGTRLTVL.

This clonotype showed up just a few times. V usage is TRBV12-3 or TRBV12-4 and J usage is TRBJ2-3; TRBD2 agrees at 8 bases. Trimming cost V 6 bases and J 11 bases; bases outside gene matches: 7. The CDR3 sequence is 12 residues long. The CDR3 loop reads CASRPPGLEQYF. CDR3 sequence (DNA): TGTGCCAGCAGGCCCCCGGGACTAGAGCAGTATTTT.

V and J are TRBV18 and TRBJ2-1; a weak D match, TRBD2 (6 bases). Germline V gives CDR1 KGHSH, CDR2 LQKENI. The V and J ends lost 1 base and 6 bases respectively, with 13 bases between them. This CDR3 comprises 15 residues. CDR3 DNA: TGTGCCAGCTCACCACTGAATAGCGGCCCCAATGAGCAGTTCTTC. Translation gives CASSPLNSGPNEQFF.

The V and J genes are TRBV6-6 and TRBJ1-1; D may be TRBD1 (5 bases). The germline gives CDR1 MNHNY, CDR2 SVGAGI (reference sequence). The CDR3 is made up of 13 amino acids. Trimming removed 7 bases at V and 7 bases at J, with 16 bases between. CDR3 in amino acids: CASTPGGFGEAFF. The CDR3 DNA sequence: TGTGCCAGCACCCCGGGGGGGTTTGGTGAAGCTTTCTTT.

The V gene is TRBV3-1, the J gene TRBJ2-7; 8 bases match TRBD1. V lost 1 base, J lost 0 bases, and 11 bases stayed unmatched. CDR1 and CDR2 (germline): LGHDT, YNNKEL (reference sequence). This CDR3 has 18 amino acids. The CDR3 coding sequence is TGTGCCAGCAGCCAAGTCCCCAAAGTCGGGACAGGCTCCTACGAGCAGTACTTC. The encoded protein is CASSQVPKVGTGSYEQYF.

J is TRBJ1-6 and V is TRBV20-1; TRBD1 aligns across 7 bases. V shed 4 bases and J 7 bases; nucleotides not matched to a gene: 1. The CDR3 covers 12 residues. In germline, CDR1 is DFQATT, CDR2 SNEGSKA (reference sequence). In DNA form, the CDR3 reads TGCAGTGCTACAGGGGGGAATTCACCCCTCCACTTT. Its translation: CSATGGNSPLHF.

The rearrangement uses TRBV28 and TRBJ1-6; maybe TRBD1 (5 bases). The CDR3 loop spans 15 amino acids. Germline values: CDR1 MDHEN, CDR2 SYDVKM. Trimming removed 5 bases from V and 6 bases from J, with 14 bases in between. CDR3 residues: CASSGGEGRNSPLHF. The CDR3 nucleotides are TGTGCCAGCAGTGGAGGGGAAGGGCGTAATTCACCCCTCCACTTT.